These 23 T cell receptor beta chains originate from one sample sequenced in a study of cytomegalovirus exposure and HLA in healthy donors. Measured with immunoSEQ multiplex PCR; TCRdb has only the in-frame clones, and not every one. The data contain around 50,000 clones, 93% of them seen just once; the ten biggest clones take up 5.8%. The material sequenced was PBMCs. The receptor set was obtained from a woman younger than 35 in good health and CMV-seronegative.

A single count supports this clone. This chain joins TRBV7-3 and TRBJ2-7; TRBD1 matches 11 bases. The V segment lost 5 bases and the J segment 4 bases; nucleotides outside the gene matches: 7. This CDR3 spans 15 amino acids. Germline V gene data show CDR1 as SGHTA and CDR2 as FQGTGA. CDR3 sequence (DNA): TGTGCCAGCAGCCCCGGGACAGGGGGTAGGTACGAGCAGTACTTC. Its translation is CASSPGTGGRYEQYF.

The chain combines TRBV11-2 with TRBJ1-1; D not resolved. The length of the CDR3 is 12 residues. Per the germline V gene, CDR1 is SGHAT and CDR2 is FQNNGV. With 3 bases removed from V and 11 bases from J, the gap between germline ends came to 13 bases. The CDR3 DNA follows: TGTGCCAGCAGCTTCGAAGTTACTAAGGCTTTCTTT. This translates into CASSFEVTKAFF.

V gene TRBV6-6 combines with J gene TRBJ2-3; D may be TRBD1 (5 bases). The V end lost 8 bases, the J end lost 2 bases, and 14 bases lay between the germline ends. CDR1 and CDR2 (germline): MNHNY, SVGAGI (reference sequence). The CDR3 has 14 amino acids. The CDR3 region has the DNA TGTGCCAGCCGGTCGAGACAGACCACAGATACGCAGTATTTT. Amino acid sequence: CASRSRQTTDTQYF.

The chain joins TRBV27 to TRBJ2-1; 7 nucleotides agree with TRBD2. Germline V gene sequence: CDR1 MNHEY, CDR2 SMNVEV (reference sequence). CDR3 size: 16 residues. V lost 6 bases and J lost 5; bases outside the gene matches: 13. The CDR3 is CASSRGPRERDNEQFF. CDR3 DNA: TGTGCCAGCAGCCGAGGTCCGCGGGAGAGAGACAATGAGCAGTTCTTC.

This clone was observed once. V usage is TRBV7-9 and J usage is TRBJ2-3, with D perhaps matching TRBD1 (6 bases). Germline V gene sequence: CDR1 SEHNR, CDR2 FQNEAQ (reference sequence). The V end was cut by 5 bases, the J end by 4 bases, with 13 bases between. This CDR3 comprises 14 residues. The chain's CDR3 is CASSTYGQPDTQYF. In nucleotides, the CDR3 is TGTGCCAGCAGCACTTACGGACAGCCAGATACGCAGTATTTT. Variable domain in full (rest from reference TRBV7-9 and TRBJ2-3): DTGVSQNPRHKITKRGQNVTFRCDPISEHNRLYWYRQTLGQGPEFLTYFQNEAQLEKSRLLSDRFSAERPKGSFSTLEIQRTEQGDSAMYLCASSTYGQPDTQYFGPGTRLTVL.

The chain links TRBV7-9 to TRBJ1-3; tentatively, D is TRBD1 (6 bases). In germline, CDR1 is SEHNR, CDR2 FQNEAQ (reference sequence). V shed 4 bases and J shed 2 bases, with 12 bases lying between them. This CDR3 region has 15 residues. The CDR3 region is CASSSTTGTGNTIYF. The CDR3 bases are TGTGCCAGCAGCTCGACCACAGGGACTGGAAACACCATATATTTT. Together with reference TRBV7-9 and TRBJ1-3, the CDR3 gives the full variable domain: DTGVSQNPRHKITKRGQNVTFRCDPISEHNRLYWYRQTLGQGPEFLTYFQNEAQLEKSRLLSDRFSAERPKGSFSTLEIQRTEQGDSAMYLCASSSTTGTGNTIYFGEGSWLTVV.

The CDR3 sequence: CASSRSRGGGPYGYTF. DNA of the CDR3: TGTGCCAGCAGTCGATCTCGGGGGGGAGGGCCGTATGGCTACACCTTC. This chain links TRBV28 with TRBJ1-2; weak D call: TRBD1 (5 bases). There are 16 residues in the CDR3. CDR1 and CDR2 from the germline V gene are MDHEN and SYDVKM. V lost 5 bases to trimming and J lost 5 bases, with 21 bases between them.

CDR3 region: CASSKGLGSYEQYF. CDR3 bases: TGTGCCAGCAGTAAGGGACTCGGCTCCTACGAGCAGTACTTC. The rearrangement joins TRBV6-5 to TRBJ2-7; possibly TRBD2 for D (6 bases). The V gene lost 5 bases and the J gene lost 0 bases, with 11 bases spanning the gap. Germline-derived CDR1 and CDR2 are MNHEY and SVGAGI. This CDR3 comprises 14 residues.

This chain links TRBV25-1 with TRBJ2-7, with D uncertain. Trimming took 6 bases from V and 2 from J, leaving 11 bases between them. Looked up from germline, CDR1 is MGHDK and CDR2 is SYGVNS. This CDR3 contains 13 residues. The CDR3 reads CASSGPLTYEQYF. The CDR3 coding sequence is TGTGCCAGCAGCGGTCCCCTAACCTACGAGCAGTACTTC.

V gene TRBV7-9 combines with J gene TRBJ2-6; D possibly corresponds to TRBD2 (5 bases). CDR3 size: 19 residues. V lost 6 bases to trimming and J lost 4 bases, with 25 bases between them. Germline V CDR1 and CDR2: SEHNR, FQNEAQ (reference sequence). The CDR3 here is CASSSLGSARLSGANVLTF. As DNA, the CDR3 is TGTGCCAGCAGTTCACTAGGTAGTGCCCGTCTCTCGGGGGCCAACGTCCTGACTTTC.

Points on this clone: The sample holds other DNA sequences that translate to the same CDR3. The CDR3 DNA reads TGTGCCAGCAGTTACTCGCGGTTAAACTATGGCTACACCTTC. This translates into CASSYSRLNYGYTF. The chain couples TRBV6-5 to TRBJ1-2; no firm D call. The CDR3 sequence is 14 residues long. Germline CDR1 is MNHEY and CDR2 is SVGAGI. Deletions cut 0 bases from V and 2 bases from J, with 7 bases between.

J is TRBJ2-1 and V is TRBV9; 7 positions agree with TRBD1. The V gene end was trimmed by 3 bases and the J gene end by 0 bases; junction bases not matched to a gene: 6. CDR3 length equals 16 residues. Germline CDR1 is SGDLS and CDR2 is YYNGEE. CDR3 nucleotides: TGTGCCAGCAGCGCTCGACAGGGCATCTCCTACAATGAGCAGTTCTTC. Residues: CASSARQGISYNEQFF.

This clone was counted a single time. The genes are TRBV27 and TRBJ1-2, with 10 positions matching TRBD1. The CDR3 extends over 14 amino acids. CDR1 and CDR2 from the germline V gene are MNHEY and SMNVEV (reference sequence). With V trimmed by 5 bases and J by 2 bases, 2 bases remained unmatched. The CDR3 DNA reads TGTGCCAGCAGTACGGGACAGGGGAACTATGGCTACACCTTC. Translation gives CASSTGQGNYGYTF.

The V call is TRBV2, the J call TRBJ1-1, with a weak D call TRBD1 (5 bases). The CDR3 is 13 residues long. CDR1 and CDR2 (germline): SNHLY, FYNNEI. The germline V and J ends were trimmed by 6 bases and 3 bases, with 11 bases remaining between them. DNA of the CDR3: TGTGCCAGCAGGGCGGGGGGGTACACTGAAGCTTTCTTT. The encoded protein is CASRAGGYTEAFF.

The J gene is TRBJ2-1, the V gene TRBV5-1; 8 nucleotides align to TRBD1. V shed 4 bases and J 7 bases; nucleotides not matched to a gene: 10. The CDR3 runs to 15 residues. Germline-derived CDR1 and CDR2 are SGHRS and YFSETQ. CDR3 amino acids: CASSDRTGPDNEQFF. The CDR3 nucleotides are TGCGCCAGCAGCGATCGGACAGGGCCGGATAATGAGCAGTTCTTC.

The table lists this clone with a count of one. The J gene is TRBJ1-2, the V gene TRBV9, with D hard to call. This CDR3 comprises 14 residues. Trimming removed 3 bases from V and 4 bases from J, with 13 bases in between. Germline V gives CDR1 SGDLS, CDR2 YYNGEE. CDR3: CASSGPREGYGYTF. The CDR3 DNA sequence: TGTGCCAGCAGCGGGCCCCGGGAGGGCTATGGCTACACCTTC.

V usage is TRBV5-6 and J usage is TRBJ1-1; D is ambiguous. This CDR3 region has 12 residues. Germline CDR1 reads SGHDT; CDR2 reads YYEEEE. Trimming removed 4 bases at V and 6 bases at J, with 10 bases between. CDR3 in DNA: TGTGCCAGCAGCCCTAGGTTGGCTGAAGCTTTCTTT. The encoded protein is CASSPRLAEAFF.

The chain recombines TRBV10-2 with TRBJ1-5; D is unresolved. V lost 5 bases to trimming and J lost 4 bases, with 9 bases between them. Germline CDR1 WSHSY, CDR2 SAAADI. This CDR3 contains 13 residues. The CDR3 DNA reads as TGCGCCAGCAGTCGGCAGGCAAATCAGCCCCAGCATTTT. This gives the protein CASSRQANQPQHF.

This sequence joins TRBV4-1 and TRBJ2-5; 7 nucleotides align to TRBD2. Per germline, CDR1 MGHRA and CDR2 YSYEKL. Losses at the gene ends were 0 bases for V and 2 bases for J; bases not matched to a gene: 12. This CDR3 has 18 residues. The CDR3 nucleotides are TGCGCCAGCAGCCAAGACGCTCCCGGACCGGGGGGTCAAGAGACCCAGTACTTC. It encodes CASSQDAPGPGGQETQYF.

This chain uses TRBV23-1 with TRBJ2-7; D may be TRBD1 (5 bases). TRBV23-1 belongs to the ORF category, with a function that is uncertain. The CDR3 covers 15 residues. Trimming took 1 base from V and 5 from J, leaving 15 bases between them. CDR3 nucleotides: TGCGCCAGCAGTCAATGGATCAGGGCCCCCAACGAGCAGTACTTC. Its translation is CASSQWIRAPNEQYF.

The gene calls are TRBV7-3 and TRBJ2-6; D ambiguous. CDR1 and CDR2 (germline): SGHTA, FQGTGA. V dropped 3 bases and J dropped 0 bases, with 6 bases sitting between them. This CDR3 is built from 15 residues. This chain's CDR3 is CASSFPLSGANVLTF. The CDR3 region has the DNA TGTGCCAGCAGCTTTCCCCTCTCTGGGGCCAACGTCCTGACTTTC.

This clone showed up just once. The V gene is TRBV7-2, the J gene TRBJ1-2; the D is unclear. This CDR3 comprises 14 residues. V lost 0 bases to trimming and J lost 4 bases, with 9 bases between them. Germline values: CDR1 SGHTA, CDR2 FQGNSA. CDR3 DNA: TGTGCCAGCAGCTTAGCCCTTCTTTCCTATGGCTACACCTTC. Its translation: CASSLALLSYGYTF.

V is TRBV18 and J is TRBJ1-5; TRBD1 might be the D (5 bases). The CDR3 loop spans 14 amino acids. CDR1 KGHSH and CDR2 LQKENI come from the germline V gene. Trimming left V 5 bases short and J 0 bases short, with 8 bases between. The CDR3 sequence is CASSAGGSNQPQHF. Written as DNA, the CDR3 is TGTGCCAGCTCAGCCGGGGGTAGCAATCAGCCCCAGCATTTT.